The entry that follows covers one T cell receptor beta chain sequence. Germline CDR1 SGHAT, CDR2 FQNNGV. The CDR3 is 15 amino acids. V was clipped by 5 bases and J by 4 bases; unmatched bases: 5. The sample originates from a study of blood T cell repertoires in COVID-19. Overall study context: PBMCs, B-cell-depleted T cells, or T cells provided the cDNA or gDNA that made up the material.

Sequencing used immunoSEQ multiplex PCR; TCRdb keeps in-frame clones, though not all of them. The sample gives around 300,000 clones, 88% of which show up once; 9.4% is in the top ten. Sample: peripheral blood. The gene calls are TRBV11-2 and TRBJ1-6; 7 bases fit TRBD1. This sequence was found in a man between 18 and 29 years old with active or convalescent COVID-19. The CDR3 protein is CASSPQGFYNSPLHF. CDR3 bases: TGTGCCAGCAGCCCACAGGGGTTTTATAATTCACCCCTCCACTTT.